This TCR beta chain was sequenced in a study of naive and memory T cell subsets. TCR cDNA received a 3' ligated oligonucleotide that carried a UMI. Whole blood, 2.5 to 3 ml, came from adult healthy volunteers. Input was roughly 1 to 1000 ng of DNase-treated total RNA without cell sorting. Trimming removed 4 bases at V and 5 bases at J, with 18 bases between. CDR3 length: 15 amino acids. CDR1 and CDR2 (germline): SGHRS, YFSETQ. Study results and limitations: The RNA method is potentially sensitive to activation and differentiation changes.

This clonotype has at least ten counts. Its antigen is unknown. Amplification of ligated cDNA took four PCR rounds with SP2 and nested alpha and beta constant primers. Blood and skin TCR RNA was reverse transcribed with alpha and beta constant primers. Each CDR3 protein gets one entry after TCRdb re-called the 5' RACE reads with MiXCR. The table includes roughly 62,000 distinct CDR3 sequences, more than 6.5% detected once. This receptor was identified in a female donor in good health. The genes are TRBV5-1 and TRBJ1-1; tentatively, D is TRBD1 (6 bases). Here the CDR3 reads CASSPYGGSGTEAFF. CDR3 nucleotide sequence: TGCGCCAGCAGCCCTTACGGGGGCTCGGGGACTGAAGCTTTCTTT.